This TCR beta chain stems from a study of blood T cell repertoires in COVID-19. Looking at the study overall: The study drew acute and convalescent COVID-19 samples from the United States, Italy and Spain. T cells, B-cell-depleted T cells, or PBMCs provided the cDNA or gDNA that served as material.

The authors' processing: Scientists estimated how many nucleated cells there were by amplifying reference gene primers. Clones were read by immunoSEQ multiplex PCR, and TCRdb kept only the in-frame ones, dropping some. V, J and clone size reflect that table, while D and trimming were determined from the DNA. The profile shows about 160,000 clones, about four fifths of them singletons. The CDR3 consists of 14 residues. V was pared by 7 bases and J by 3 bases, with 4 bases of the junction left unmatched. The germline CDR1 and CDR2 sequences are SGHRS and YFSETQ. The gene calls are TRBV5-1 and TRBJ2-1, with 10 bases aligning to TRBD2. This sequence originates from a man aged 18 to 30 with active or convalescent COVID-19. Specimen: peripheral blood. The CDR3 spells CASQLAGSYNEQFF. The CDR3 DNA sequence: TGCGCCAGCCAACTAGCGGGGAGCTACAATGAGCAGTTCTTC.